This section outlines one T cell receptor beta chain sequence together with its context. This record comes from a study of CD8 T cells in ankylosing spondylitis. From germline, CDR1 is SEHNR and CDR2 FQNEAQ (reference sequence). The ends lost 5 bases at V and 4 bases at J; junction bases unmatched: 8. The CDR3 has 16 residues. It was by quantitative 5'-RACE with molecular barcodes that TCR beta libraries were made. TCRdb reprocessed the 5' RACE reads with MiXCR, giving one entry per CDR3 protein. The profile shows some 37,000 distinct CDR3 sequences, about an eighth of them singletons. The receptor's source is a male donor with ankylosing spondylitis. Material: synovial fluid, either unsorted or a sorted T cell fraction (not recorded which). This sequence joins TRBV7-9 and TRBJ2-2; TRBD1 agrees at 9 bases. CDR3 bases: TGTGCCAGCAGCCCCCGGGACAGGGAGAGCACCGGGGAGCTGTTTTTT. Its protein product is CASSPRDRESTGELFF.